Sequencing of this T cell receptor beta chain was carried out in a study of beta chain features in type 1 diabetes. Investigators reverse transcribed all isolated RNA, so they sequenced expressed TCRB transcripts. Generated by immunoSEQ multiplex PCR, the TCRdb table keeps only in-frame clones and is missing some. Of roughly 330,000 clones listed, about 11% were seen once; the top ten hold under 0.02%. This clone has only a few counts. With 0 bases removed from V and 0 bases from J, the gap between germline ends came to 9 bases. The CDR3 runs 16 residues. Germline V lookup: CDR1 SGHRS, CDR2 YFSETQ. The receptor comes from a woman aged 25 to 45 in good health. This chain uses TRBV5-1 with TRBJ2-2, with D hard to call. Source material: naive CD4+ T cells from blood. This chain's CDR3 is CASSLAPVSNTGELFF. CDR3 nucleotides: TGCGCCAGCAGCTTGGCACCAGTGTCGAACACCGGGGAGCTGTTTTTT.